The source of this T cell receptor beta chain is a study of cytomegalovirus exposure and HLA in healthy donors. In the PCR, 60 Vbeta and 13 Jbeta primers were used. Sequencing used immunoSEQ multiplex PCR; TCRdb keeps in-frame clones, though not all of them. The table shows 190,000 or so clones, with 79% occurring only once. In germline, CDR1 is SNHLY, CDR2 FYNNEI. The J segment lost 3 bases and the V segment lost 8 bases, leaving 7 bases of the junction unmatched. CDR3 size: 15 residues. Study-level findings and limits: Associated with cytomegalovirus, according to the listing, were 150 to 200 TCR beta chains. About 87% or about 30% of the time was how often most TCR beta V segments were productive, according to an earlier analysis.

In its sample, this clone was seen a few times. Its specificity is unknown. This TCR was sampled from a girl aged 10 to 17 in good health and CMV-seropositive. Input material: PBMCs. V gene TRBV2 combines with J gene TRBJ2-3; 11 nucleotides agree with TRBD1. CDR3 region: CASGPGTGGTDTQYF. The CDR3 DNA sequence: TGTGCCAGCGGCCCTGGGACAGGGGGAACAGATACGCAGTATTTT.